This is a list of T cell receptor beta chains from one sample in a study of blood T cells in healthy people across ages. TCRdb re-derived calls from the 5' RACE reads in MiXCR, one entry per CDR3 protein. The data show some 1,500,000 distinct CDR3 sequences, approximately 43% seen once. Sequencing was done on a sample of blood. Every receptor here comes from a woman between 18 and 30 years old in good health. The CDR3 runs from the conserved cysteine through the conserved F or W. A D gene is named only where the DNA matches it firmly. Clone size is stated in some rows and not others, as once, few, many or a class when expanded.

NA	TRBV12-3/TRBV12-4	14	NA	TRBJ1-2	CASSPDGGAYGYTF	TGTGCCAGCAGCCCTGACGGTGGGGCGTATGGCTACACCTTC
NA	TRBV11-2	17	TRBD2	TRBJ2-1	CASSSELRGGPYNEQFF	TGTGCCAGCAGCTCGGAGTTGCGGGGGGGCCCCTACAATGAGCAGTTCTTC
NA	TRBV5-1	14	NA	TRBJ1-3	CASSLEGPGNTIYF	TGCGCCAGCAGCTTGGAAGGGCCCGGAAACACCATATATTTT
NA	TRBV20-1	12	TRBD1	TRBJ1-5	CNLGQGNQPQHF	TGCAACCTGGGACAGGGCAATCAGCCCCAGCATTTT
NA	TRBV24-1	14	TRBD1	TRBJ2-3	CATSDRGPGDTRYF	TGTGCCACCAGCGACAGGGGGCCGGGAGATACGCGGTATTTT
NA	TRBV4-2	14	NA	TRBJ2-7	CAGSQGGPTYEQYF	TGTGCCGGCAGCCAAGGGGGGCCAACCTACGAGCAGTACTTC
NA	TRBV6-5	15	TRBD2	TRBJ2-5	CASSYGRAYQETQYF	TGTGCCAGCAGTTACGGGAGGGCCTACCAAGAGACCCAGTACTTC
NA	TRBV28	12	NA	TRBJ2-1	CASRTTYNEQFF	TGTGCCAGCAGGACCACATACAATGAGCAGTTCTTC
NA	TRBV30	13	NA	TRBJ2-7	CAWSWDGSYEQYF	TGTGCCTGGAGCTGGGACGGCTCTTACGAGCAGTACTTC
NA	TRBV7-9	14	TRBD1	TRBJ2-7	CASTRQGRTYEQYF	TGTGCCAGCACCCGACAGGGGCGGACCTACGAGCAGTACTTC
NA	TRBV20-1	12	NA	TRBJ1-2	CSAGGGARGYTF	TGCAGTGCTGGAGGGGGGGCTCGTGGCTACACCTTC
few	TRBV4-3	13	NA	TRBJ2-1	CASSQGQGWEQFF	TGCGCCAGCAGCCAAGGGCAGGGGTGGGAGCAGTTCTTC
many	TRBV4-3	15	NA	TRBJ2-1	CASSQDRARNNEQFF	TGCGCCAGCAGCCAAGATCGGGCCAGAAACAATGAGCAGTTCTTC
NA	TRBV4-1	16	NA	TRBJ2-7	CASKEFGAAASYEQYF	TGCGCCAGCAAGGAATTCGGGGCCGCAGCTTCGTACGAGCAGTACTTC
NA	TRBV10-3	15	NA	TRBJ2-3	CAISEPHPGSSTQYF	TGTGCCATCAGTGAGCCGCACCCGGGATCCTCGACGCAGTATTTT
few	TRBV7-2	16	NA	TRBJ2-2	CASSLAGAGNTGELFF	TGTGCCAGCAGCTTAGCGGGGGCAGGGAACACCGGGGAGCTGTTTTTT
few	TRBV30	15	NA	TRBJ1-5	CAWSVGAGSNQPQHF	TGTGCCTGGAGTGTAGGGGCAGGTAGCAATCAGCCCCAGCATTTT
NA	TRBV27	16	TRBD1	TRBJ2-7	CASRQTGGNYGYEQYF	TGTGCCAGCAGACAAACAGGGGGCAACTATGGCTACGAGCAGTACTTC